A selection of T cell receptor beta chains follows, all from one sample in a study of CD8 T cells in Susac syndrome. TCRdb recomputed calls from the immunoSEQ multiplex PCR reads with MiXCR, one row per CDR3 protein. Of just over 300,000 distinct CDR3 sequences in the sample, just over 90% were seen once. The source material was CD4+ T cells from PBMCs. Receptor source: a human donor with multiple sclerosis. Both conserved end residues are part of each CDR3. The D gene is left open where the match is weak. Expanded clones get a size class; other rows say once, few or many, or leave the size out.

abundance	d_gene	v_gene	j_gene	CDR3aa	CDR3nt
NA	NA	TRBV5-6	TRBJ1-1	CASSLTGGFVWTEAFF	TGTGCCAGCAGCTTGACAGGCGGATTTGTATGGACTGAAGCTTTCTTT
NA	NA	TRBV18	TRBJ2-7	CASSPGVGDYEQYF	TGTGCCAGCTCACCCGGTGTGGGGGACTACGAGCAGTACTTC
NA	NA	TRBV19	TRBJ1-5	CASKWGVHGNQPQHF	TGTGCCAGTAAATGGGGAGTGCACGGCAATCAGCCCCAGCATTTT
NA	NA	TRBV19	TRBJ2-3	CASSRAGHTDTQYF	TGTGCCAGTAGCAGAGCGGGTCACACAGATACGCAGTATTTT
NA	NA	TRBV4-2	TRBJ1-3	CASSQDWGGAGNTIYF	TGTGCCAGCAGCCAAGACTGGGGCGGCGCTGGAAACACCATATATTTT
NA	NA	TRBV12-3/TRBV12-4	TRBJ2-6	CASSLARGGLAGVLTF	TGTGCCAGCAGTTTAGCGCGCGGAGGGCTCGCTGGGGTCCTGACTTTC
NA	NA	TRBV18	TRBJ2-7	CASSPRTLEQYF	TGTGCCAGCTCACCCAGGACCCTGGAGCAGTACTTC
NA	TRBD2	TRBV7-9	TRBJ2-5	CASSFVSGGLGGETQYF	TGTGCCAGCAGCTTCGTGAGCGGGGGTCTAGGAGGAGAGACCCAGTACTTC
NA	NA	TRBV5-1	TRBJ1-1	CASTLSGSGTEAFF	TGCGCCAGCACCTTGTCGGGTTCCGGGACTGAAGCTTTCTTT
once	TRBD2	TRBV29-1	TRBJ2-3	CSVGFLAGGTDTQYF	TGCAGCGTTGGGTTTCTAGCGGGAGGCACAGATACGCAGTATTTT
NA	NA	TRBV30	TRBJ1-6	CAWTGRGASPLHF	TGTGCCTGGACAGGCCGGGGGGCGTCACCCCTCCACTTT
NA	NA	TRBV9	TRBJ1-3	CASSSDGNSGNTIYF	TGTGCCAGCAGCAGCGACGGGAACTCTGGAAACACCATATATTTT
once	NA	TRBV5-1	TRBJ2-7	CASRSGSQGEQYF	TGCGCCAGCAGATCGGGCAGCCAGGGCGAGCAGTACTTC
NA	TRBD1	TRBV6-5	TRBJ1-2	CASSSGGQGAYGYTF	TGTGCCAGCAGTTCCGGGGGACAGGGCGCCTATGGCTACACCTTC
NA	TRBD2	TRBV5-1	TRBJ2-3	CASTAGGTDTQYF	TGCGCCAGCACGGCGGGGGGCACAGATACGCAGTATTTT
NA	NA	TRBV30	TRBJ1-2	CAWSQGRDYGYTF	TGTGCCTGGTCCCAGGGACGGGACTATGGCTACACCTTC
NA	NA	TRBV18	TRBJ1-2	CASSSKDGRYGYTF	TGTGCCAGCTCCTCAAAGGACGGCCGGTATGGCTACACCTTC
NA	NA	TRBV10-2	TRBJ1-2	CASSESGRDYGYTF	TGCGCCAGCAGTGAGTCGGGCAGGGACTATGGCTACACCTTC
once	NA	TRBV20-1	TRBJ1-2	CSAREGRTLGYTF	TGCAGTGCTAGAGAGGGACGGACGCTGGGCTACACCTTC
NA	NA	TRBV5-6	TRBJ1-4	CASSHPNMRGEKLFF	TGTGCCAGCAGCCACCCTAACATGAGGGGTGAAAAACTGTTTTTT
NA	TRBD2	TRBV10-3	TRBJ2-7	CAISPSGSSYEQYF	TGTGCCATCAGTCCAAGCGGGAGCTCCTACGAGCAGTACTTC
NA	TRBD1	TRBV2	TRBJ2-2	CASRGGTQGVGELFF	TGTGCCAGCAGGGGCGGCACCCAGGGGGTCGGGGAGCTGTTTTTT
NA	NA	TRBV11-2	TRBJ2-7	CASSLEYRSEQYF	TGTGCCAGCAGCTTAGAATACAGGTCCGAGCAGTACTTC
NA	NA	TRBV20-1	TRBJ2-1	CSAYRDGTYNEQFF	TGCAGTGCCTACCGGGACGGGACTTACAATGAGCAGTTCTTC
NA	NA	TRBV25-1	TRBJ1-6	CASSPRVPNSPLHF	TGTGCCAGCAGCCCCCGGGTCCCTAATTCACCCCTCCACTTT
once	TRBD2	TRBV5-6	TRBJ2-2	CASSRRLAGDTGELFF	TGTGCCAGCAGCCGGAGACTAGCGGGAGATACCGGGGAGCTGTTTTTT
NA	NA	TRBV7-2	TRBJ2-2	CASSLQYTGELFF	TGTGCCAGCAGCTTGCAGTACACCGGGGAGCTGTTTTTT
NA	NA	TRBV20-1	TRBJ1-4	CSASQGRGLFF	TGCAGTGCTAGTCAGGGGCGAGGGCTGTTTTTT
NA	NA	TRBV5-4	TRBJ2-7	CASRAFFGGDEQYF	NA
NA	NA	TRBV24-1	TRBJ2-5	CATSDRETQYF	TGTGCCACCAGTGATCGTGAGACCCAGTACTTC
NA	NA	TRBV12-5	TRBJ2-5	CASASGVPGETQYF	TGTGCTAGTGCCTCCGGGGTGCCGGGAGAGACCCAGTACTTC
NA	NA	TRBV20-1	TRBJ1-1	CSARGLLRGTEAFF	TGCAGTGCTAGAGGCTTACTCAGGGGCACTGAAGCTTTCTTT
NA	TRBD1	TRBV10-3	TRBJ2-7	CAIRGTGGYEQYF	TGTGCCATCAGGGGGACAGGGGGCTACGAGCAGTACTTC
once	NA	TRBV7-9	TRBJ2-2	CASSLTGQSNTGELFF	TGTGCCAGCAGCTTAACAGGACAGTCGAACACCGGGGAGCTGTTTTTT
NA	NA	TRBV2	TRBJ2-3	CASSLDETTDTQYF	TGTGCCAGCAGTCTAGACGAAACCACAGATACGCAGTATTTT
NA	NA	TRBV7-2	TRBJ2-2	CASSLDGVTGELFF	TGTGCCAGCAGCTTAGATGGGGTCACCGGGGAGCTGTTTTTT
NA	NA	TRBV15	TRBJ1-4	CATSRGPSEKLFF	TGTGCCACCAGCAGAGGACCCAGTGAAAAACTGTTTTTT
NA	NA	TRBV24-1	TRBJ2-3	CATSDGGPDTQYF	TGTGCCACCAGTGATGGGGGGCCAGATACGCAGTATTTT
few	NA	TRBV7-2	TRBJ2-1	CASSLRDGYNEQFF	TGTGCCAGCAGCTTGAGGGACGGTTACAATGAGCAGTTCTTC
NA	TRBD1	TRBV19	TRBJ1-5	CASSKDSGTADVWPQHF	TGTGCCAGTAGTAAAGACTCCGGGACAGCCGATGTATGGCCCCAGCATTTT
NA	TRBD1	TRBV2	TRBJ2-1	CASSGDRNNEQFF	TGTGCCAGCAGTGGGGACAGGAACAATGAGCAGTTCTTC
NA	NA	TRBV19	TRBJ2-1	CASSISATSSYNEQFF	TGTGCCAGTAGTATTTCCGCGACTAGCTCCTACAATGAGCAGTTCTTC
NA	NA	TRBV12-3/TRBV12-4	TRBJ1-2	CASTWAGGYTF	TGTGCCAGCACCTGGGCAGGGGGCTACACCTTC
NA	TRBD1	TRBV12-3/TRBV12-4	TRBJ1-1	CASSFTGGRRTEAFF	TGTGCCAGCAGTTTTACAGGGGGCCGGAGAACTGAAGCTTTCTTT
NA	NA	TRBV29-1	TRBJ2-3	CSVDSGQPSTDTQYF	TGCAGCGTTGATTCAGGTCAGCCTAGCACAGATACGCAGTATTTT
NA	NA	TRBV20-1	TRBJ2-5	CSARGLGAPDETQYF	TGCAGTGCTAGGGGTTTGGGGGCCCCCGATGAGACCCAGTACTTC